This paragraph covers one T cell receptor beta chain sequence. Original methodology: Counts of nucleated cells, estimated from reference gene primer amplification, were obtained. Libraries were prepared by immunoSEQ multiplex PCR; TCRdb keeps only in-frame clonotypes and omits some of them. V and J calls and clone size are given by that table; D and trimming were obtained from the DNA. The data hold 150,000 to 200,000 clones, with about 87% observed a single time. Germline values: CDR1 SGHRS, CDR2 YFSETQ. The CDR3 is 13 amino acids. Trimming removed 4 bases at V and 2 bases at J, with 9 bases between. This sample stems from a study of blood T cell repertoires in COVID-19. Looking at the study overall: Acute and convalescent COVID-19 samples came from the United States, Italy and Spain.

The TCR was taken from a man aged 60 to 75 with acute or convalescent COVID-19. The sequenced sample consisted of peripheral blood. The genes are TRBV5-1 and TRBJ1-2, with D unresolved. The CDR3 DNA sequence: TGCGCCAGCAGCCTAACAGCCAACTATGGCTACACCTTC. Residues: CASSLTANYGYTF.